Following are 25 T cell receptor beta chains from one sample sequenced in a study of blood T cell repertoires in COVID-19. Sequenced by immunoSEQ multiplex PCR; TCRdb stores in-frame clones only, minus some. The data contain about 190,000 clones, about four fifths of them singletons. Material: PBMCs or T cells enriched from blood (not recorded which). These receptors originate from a woman aged 25-40 years who had been exposed to COVID-19.

J is TRBJ2-7 and V is TRBV7-9, with TRBD1 matching over 9 bases. Germline lookup yields CDR1 SEHNR and CDR2 FQNEAQ (reference sequence). The CDR3 contains 14 residues. V shed 4 bases, J shed 5 bases, and the junction held 6 bases outside the gene matches. CDR3 nucleotides: TGTGCCAGCAGCTCGCGGGACAGGGTGAACGAGCAGTACTTC. Residues: CASSSRDRVNEQYF. The complete variable domain, with remaining parts taken from reference TRBV7-9 and TRBJ2-7, reads DTGVSQNPRHKITKRGQNVTFRCDPISEHNRLYWYRQTLGQGPEFLTYFQNEAQLEKSRLLSDRFSAERPKGSFSTLEIQRTEQGDSAMYLCASSSRDRVNEQYFGPGTRLTVT.

V usage is TRBV27 and J usage is TRBJ1-2; the D gene is possibly TRBD1 (5 bases). Trimming took off 3 bases at V and 4 bases at J, with 9 bases between the two ends. The V gene's germline CDR1 is MNHEY and CDR2 SMNVEV (reference sequence). The CDR3 covers 13 residues. The DNA for the CDR3 is TGTGCCAGCAGTTTGGGCGGGACCTATGGCTACACCTTC. Its protein product is CASSLGGTYGYTF.

This clone showed up just once. The chain uses TRBV7-9 and TRBJ2-5, with TRBD1 identical over 8 bases. CDR1 is SEHNR and CDR2 is FQNEAQ in the germline V gene (reference sequence). The CDR3 runs to 16 residues. Trimming took 1 base from V and 7 from J; bases not matched to a gene: 11. The CDR3 region has the DNA TGTGCCAGCAGCTTAGGAGAGGCCAGGGGGCTTGGGACCCAGTACTTC. It is translated as CASSLGEARGLGTQYF.

CDR3 nucleotide sequence: TGCGCCAGCAGCCATCCCGGGGGGACGGGCACCGGGGAGCTGTTTTTT. Residues: CASSHPGGTGTGELFF. The chain carries TRBV4-1 and TRBJ2-2; 7 positions match TRBD2. Germline V gene data show CDR1 as MGHRA and CDR2 as YSYEKL. The CDR3 totals 16 residues. Losses at the gene ends were 3 bases for V and 4 bases for J; bases not matched to a gene: 8.

V usage is TRBV7-6 and J usage is TRBJ2-2, with a weak D call TRBD1 (6 bases). V dropped 4 bases and J dropped 7 bases, with 25 bases sitting between them. CDR1 is SGHVS and CDR2 is FNYEAQ in the germline V gene. The CDR3 loop spans 18 amino acids. The CDR3, as DNA: TGTGCCAGCAGCTACTTGGCCAACCAACAGGGAATGTACGGGGAGCTGTTTTTT. It codes for CASSYLANQQGMYGELFF.

V usage is TRBV6-2 or TRBV6-3 and J usage is TRBJ1-4; TRBD1 agrees at 8 bases. The ends lost 6 bases at V and 8 bases at J; junction bases unmatched: 8. CDR3 length: 14 residues. CDR1 and CDR2 (germline): MNHEY, SVGEGT. The DNA for the CDR3 is TGTGCCAGCAGCTCCGGGACAGGATCAGAAAAACTGTTTTTT. This codes for CASSSGTGSEKLFF.

The V gene is TRBV6-6, the J gene TRBJ2-1; 10 bases line up with TRBD2. The CDR3 loop spans 15 amino acids. V was pared by 2 bases and J by 9 bases, with 7 bases of the junction left unmatched. Germline CDR1 reads MNHNY; CDR2 reads SVGAGI (reference sequence). DNA for the CDR3: TGTGCCAGCAGTTACGTCAGCGGGGGGGCGGGTGAGCAGTTCTTC. It encodes CASSYVSGGAGEQFF.

The chain couples TRBV7-2 to TRBJ2-7; 9 positions agree with TRBD1. There are 19 residues in the CDR3. V was clipped by 3 bases and J by 4 bases; unmatched bases: 19. Germline values: CDR1 SGHTA, CDR2 FQGNSA. As DNA, the CDR3 is TGTGCCAGCAGCTTGGGGCACCGGGACAGGGCGTCTCCCCGATACGAGCAGTACTTC. Protein sequence: CASSLGHRDRASPRYEQYF.

The chain recombines TRBV29-1 with TRBJ1-1; tentative D call: TRBD1 (5 bases). This CDR3 is 13 amino acids long. Germline V gene lookup returns CDR1 SQVTM and CDR2 ANQGSEA. V lost 4 bases to trimming and J lost 0 bases, with 9 bases between them. CDR3: CSVGGGMNTEAFF. CDR3 in DNA: TGCAGCGTTGGGGGGGGGATGAACACTGAAGCTTTCTTT.

The chain has TRBV4-1 and TRBJ2-5; 12 bases line up with TRBD2. Trimming at V came to 0 bases and at J to 5 bases, leaving 13 bases not matched to a gene. This CDR3 has 19 residues. Looked up from germline, CDR1 is MGHRA and CDR2 is YSYEKL. CDR3 DNA sequence: TGCGCCAGCAGCCAAGATGCTTCCGCTAGCGGGGGGGGGTCGGAGACCCAGTACTTC. Its translation is CASSQDASASGGGSETQYF.

The rearrangement joins TRBV12-3 or TRBV12-4 to TRBJ1-6; no clear D gene. Trimming removed 4 bases at V and 7 bases at J, with 5 bases between. The CDR3 loop spans 12 amino acids. As DNA, the CDR3 is TGTGCCAGCAGTTACGCGAATTCACCCCTCCACTTT. This encodes CASSYANSPLHF.

The table lists this clone with a count of one. The chain is built from TRBV18 and TRBJ1-5; D unclear. Deletions cut 3 bases from V and 0 bases from J, with 12 bases between. The germline V gene encodes CDR1 KGHSH and CDR2 LQKENI. The CDR3 totals 16 residues. Written as DNA, the CDR3 is TGTGCCAGCTCACCTCCTTTGAGTATTAGCAATCAGCCCCAGCATTTT. Amino acids: CASSPPLSISNQPQHF.

This clone appeared once. The genes are TRBV19 and TRBJ1-2; no clear D. The V end lost 7 bases, the J end lost 4 bases, and 19 bases lay between the germline ends. Germline loops: CDR1 LNHDA, CDR2 SQIVND (reference sequence). The CDR3 runs 15 residues. The CDR3 sequence is CASKVLPGSSYGYTF. The CDR3 bases are TGTGCCAGTAAGGTTCTGCCGGGATCAAGCTATGGCTACACCTTC.

This rearrangement joins TRBV2 to TRBJ2-6; tentatively, D is TRBD2 (5 bases). The CDR3 extends over 16 amino acids. Deletions cut 7 bases from V and 0 bases from J, with 13 bases between. Germline V gene sequence: CDR1 SNHLY, CDR2 FYNNEI. The CDR3 DNA is TGTGCCAGCAAACTAGAAAAGGTCTCTGGGGCCAACGTCCTGACTTTC. Protein sequence: CASKLEKVSGANVLTF.

The rearrangement joins TRBV29-1 to TRBJ1-1; 12 nucleotides agree with TRBD1. The CDR3 covers 18 residues. Losses at the gene ends were 3 bases for V and 3 bases for J; bases not matched to a gene: 14. Germline loops: CDR1 SQVTM, CDR2 ANQGSEA. CDR3 sequence (DNA): TGCAGCGTTGACCCTCCCTTAGGGACAGGGGGCAGGGACACTGAAGCTTTCTTT. Translation: CSVDPPLGTGGRDTEAFF.

The V and J genes are TRBV27 and TRBJ1-1, with D perhaps TRBD1 (5 bases). There are 16 residues in the CDR3. Germline loops: CDR1 MNHEY, CDR2 SMNVEV (reference sequence). The ends were cut back, 8 bases at V and 6 bases at J, with 25 bases in the middle. CDR3 DNA: TGTGCCAGCTCCTCCGGCCTAGGGATCGGACAACCTGAAGCTTTCTTT. Translating it yields CASSSGLGIGQPEAFF.

The chain combines TRBV4-3 with TRBJ2-1; 7 nucleotides align to TRBD2. Germline V gene lookup returns CDR1 LGHNA and CDR2 YSLEER. This CDR3 region has 16 residues. After removal of 1 base from V and 1 base from J, the junction contained 4 bases not matched to a gene. Here the CDR3 reads CASSQGRGGSYNEQFF. The DNA of the CDR3 is TGCGCCAGCAGCCAAGGACGCGGGGGTTCCTACAATGAGCAGTTCTTC.

V is TRBV7-8 and J is TRBJ1-4; perhaps TRBD1 as D (6 bases). Germline V gives CDR1 SGHVS, CDR2 FQNEAQ. This CDR3 comprises 13 residues. V was clipped by 5 bases and J by 8 bases, with 12 bases between them. CDR3 amino acids: CASSRIDREKLFF. The CDR3 DNA follows: TGTGCCAGCAGCCGAATCGACAGGGAAAAACTGTTTTTT.

This clone was seen once. The chain carries TRBV12-3 or TRBV12-4 and TRBJ1-1; possibly TRBD1 for D (6 bases). This CDR3 comprises 13 residues. V was trimmed by 6 bases and J by 1 base, leaving 9 bases between them. CDR3 DNA sequence: TGTGCCAGCAGCCAGACAGGGAACACTGAAGCTTTCTTT. Translated: CASSQTGNTEAFF.

The chain links TRBV10-1 to TRBJ2-1; TRBD1 matches at 8 bases. This CDR3 has 16 residues. Germline CDR1 is WNHNN and CDR2 is SYGVQD (reference sequence). J gave up 7 bases and V 0 bases, and 8 bases lay outside the gene matches. CDR3 sequence reads: CASSESDRGISNEQFF. CDR3 nucleotides: TGCGCCAGCAGTGAGTCAGACAGGGGTATATCGAATGAGCAGTTCTTC.

The chain carries TRBV6-5 and TRBJ1-2; D ambiguous. Germline CDR1 MNHEY, CDR2 SVGAGI. Trimming cost V 0 bases and J 7 bases, with 9 bases left between them. This CDR3 comprises 13 residues. For the CDR3, the DNA is TGTGCCAGCAGTTACTCGACACATTTTGGCTACACCTTC. Translated: CASSYSTHFGYTF.

The chain employs TRBV4-1 and TRBJ1-5; no firm D call. The CDR3 is 14 amino acids. CDR1 and CDR2 (germline): MGHRA, YSYEKL. Trimming cost V 0 bases and J 5 bases, with 8 bases left between them. The CDR3 sequence is CASSQEGGYQPQHF. In DNA form, the CDR3 reads TGCGCCAGCAGCCAAGAAGGCGGGTATCAGCCCCAGCATTTT.

The rearrangement links TRBV29-1 to TRBJ2-7; the D is unclear. The CDR3 is 13 residues long. Germline CDR1 and CDR2: SQVTM and ANQGSEA. V lost 6 bases, J lost 0 bases, and 12 bases lay in between. The CDR3 protein is CSVRPQSSYEQYF. As DNA, the CDR3 is TGCAGCGTCAGGCCCCAAAGCTCCTACGAGCAGTACTTC.

J is TRBJ1-2 and V is TRBV19; TRBD1 is a possible D gene (6 bases). The CDR3 has 15 residues. V shed 2 bases and J shed 5 bases, with 15 bases lying between them. Germline CDR1 and CDR2: LNHDA and SQIVND (reference sequence). CDR3: CASSIRAGVYYGYTF. CDR3 coding DNA: TGTGCCAGTAGTATACGGGCAGGGGTCTATTATGGCTACACCTTC.

This clone was counted between two and nine times. The chain joins TRBV25-1 to TRBJ1-2; TRBD1 is a possible D gene (6 bases). Trimming pared 3 bases from V and 5 bases from J, leaving 19 bases between. The CDR3 consists of 16 residues. Per germline, CDR1 MGHDK and CDR2 SYGVNS. The CDR3: CASSEGWGPGRYGYTF. The CDR3 region has the DNA TGTGCCAGCAGTGAGGGTTGGGGGCCAGGACGATATGGCTACACCTTC.